This TCR beta chain came from a study of T cell changes during pregnancy in multiple sclerosis. Germline values: CDR1 SGHDT, CDR2 YYEEEE. The CDR3 runs 13 residues. With 4 bases removed from V and 0 bases from J, the gap between germline ends came to 7 bases. Method: immunoSEQ multiplex PCR; TCRdb's copy keeps in-frame clones and lacks some. The table records about 51,000 clones, 85% to 95% of them present only once. The sequence was collected from a female donor with multiple sclerosis, enrolled in a pregnancy study. The chain carries TRBV5-6 and TRBJ1-1, with D unclear. The sequences come from CD4+ T cells from peripheral blood mononuclear cells, collected in the second trimester of pregnancy. Here the CDR3 DNA reads TGTGCCAGCAGCGGAGATCTGAACACTGAAGCTTTCTTT. It translates to CASSGDLNTEAFF.